The next 19 T cell receptor beta chains were all read from a single sample in a study of blood T cell repertoires in COVID-19. Repertoires were generated with immunoSEQ multiplex PCR, while TCRdb's copy carries only in-frame clones and drops some. The data show 250,000 to 300,000 clones, with roughly 93% seen just once and 2.3% held by the top ten. Sequenced input: PBMCs or T cells enriched from blood (not recorded which). Every receptor here comes from a woman between 40 and 50 years old with acute COVID-19.

The V call is TRBV24-1, the J call TRBJ2-3; 9 bases align to TRBD1. CDR3 length: 16 residues. With 4 bases clipped from V and 1 base from J, the junction kept 5 bases outside the gene matches. Germline assignment: CDR1 KGHDR and CDR2 SFDVKD. The CDR3, as DNA: TGTGCCACCAGTGAAGCGACAGGGGGTCGCACAGATACGCAGTATTTT. Residues: CATSEATGGRTDTQYF.

This chain uses TRBV3-1 (or the pseudogene TRBV3-2) with TRBJ1-5; tentatively, D is TRBD1 (6 bases). Germline lookup yields CDR1 LGHDT and CDR2 YNNKEL (reference sequence). This CDR3 spans 17 amino acids. The ends were cut back, 1 base at V and 0 bases at J, with 13 bases in the middle. The CDR3: CASSQGLGAYSNQPQHF. Here the CDR3 DNA reads TGTGCCAGCAGCCAAGGGTTGGGGGCCTATAGCAATCAGCCCCAGCATTTT.

V gene TRBV2 combines with J gene TRBJ2-7, with D possibly being TRBD1 (5 bases). Germline-derived CDR1 and CDR2 are SNHLY and FYNNEI. Trimming left V 3 bases short and J 2 bases short, with 11 bases between. This CDR3 region has 14 residues. The CDR3 sequence: CASSDWTRPYEQYF. As DNA, the CDR3 is TGTGCCAGCAGTGACTGGACAAGGCCCTACGAGCAGTACTTC.

The V gene is TRBV6-5, the J gene TRBJ2-7, with 9 bases matching TRBD1. After removal of 9 bases from V and 0 bases from J, the junction contained 9 bases not matched to a gene. CDR1 and CDR2 (germline): MNHEY, SVGAGI. The CDR3 has 15 residues. The CDR3: CASQEDRGFSYEQYF. The CDR3 nucleotides are TGTGCCAGTCAAGAAGACAGGGGGTTCTCCTACGAGCAGTACTTC.

The chain joins TRBV12-3 or TRBV12-4 to TRBJ2-5; maybe TRBD1 (6 bases). The CDR3 length is 12 residues. The germline V and J ends were trimmed by 6 bases and 4 bases, with 9 bases remaining between them. The CDR3 spells CASRQGSETQYF. CDR3 sequence (DNA): TGTGCCAGCAGACAGGGTTCAGAGACCCAGTACTTC.

The rearrangement uses TRBV4-1 and TRBJ2-3, with D unclear. The CDR3 has 12 amino acids. Trimming pared 5 bases from V and 2 bases from J, leaving 5 bases between. The germline gives CDR1 MGHRA, CDR2 YSYEKL. CDR3 nucleotides: TGCGCCAGCAGCTTCTACACAGATACGCAGTATTTT. It specifies CASSFYTDTQYF.

The rearrangement links TRBV11-2 to TRBJ2-3; 7 bases map to TRBD2. The junction had 13 bases not matched to a gene; V was cut back by 5 bases and J by 2 bases. CDR1 and CDR2 (germline): SGHAT, FQNNGV. The CDR3 is made up of 17 amino acids. For the CDR3, the DNA is TGTGCCAGCAGCCCTTGGCCGGGGGGAGGACTCACAGATACGCAGTATTTT. This encodes CASSPWPGGGLTDTQYF.

The chain couples TRBV10-3 to TRBJ2-2; D not resolved. The germline V gene encodes CDR1 ENHRY and CDR2 SYGVKD. The length of the CDR3 is 15 residues. The V end lost 6 bases, the J end lost 5 bases, and 16 bases lay between the germline ends. CDR3 coding DNA: TGTGCCATCAGCGCCCCTTGGTACAAAACCGGGGAGCTGTTTTTT. Residues: CAISAPWYKTGELFF.

A single count supports this clone. J is TRBJ2-2 and V is TRBV7-9, with 12 bases aligning to TRBD1. Germline assignment: CDR1 SEHNR and CDR2 FQNEAQ (reference sequence). Trimming cost V 3 bases and J 7 bases; bases outside gene matches: 3. The CDR3 runs 15 residues. The CDR3 loop is CASSLGQGAGGELFF. The CDR3 DNA reads TGTGCCAGCAGCTTGGGACAGGGGGCCGGCGGGGAGCTGTTTTTT. Supplemented by reference TRBV7-9 and TRBJ2-2, the full variable domain reads DTGVSQNPRHKITKRGQNVTFRCDPISEHNRLYWYRQTLGQGPEFLTYFQNEAQLEKSRLLSDRFSAERPKGSFSTLEIQRTEQGDSAMYLCASSLGQGAGGELFFGEGSRLTVL.

The chain joins TRBV6-2 or TRBV6-3 to TRBJ2-3, with 11 bases aligning to TRBD2. V was clipped by 2 bases and J by 0 bases; unmatched bases: 13. CDR1 and CDR2 from the germline V gene are MNHEY and SVGEGT. CDR3 length equals 20 residues. DNA of the CDR3: TGTGCCAGCAGTTACCTTGGACTAGCGGGCGTCGCCGGGAGCACAGATACGCAGTATTTT. Translated: CASSYLGLAGVAGSTDTQYF.

The chain couples TRBV19 to TRBJ2-7; 7 positions agree with TRBD1. After removal of 10 bases from V and 4 bases from J, the junction contained 10 bases not matched to a gene. Germline loops: CDR1 LNHDA, CDR2 SQIVND (reference sequence). CDR3 size: 13 residues. The CDR3 DNA sequence: TGTGCCACCCCGGACAGGAGACCTTACGAGCAGTACTTC. Translating it yields CATPDRRPYEQYF.

The chain recombines TRBV3-1 (or the pseudogene TRBV3-2) with TRBJ2-1; 7 nucleotides match TRBD2. V was pared by 3 bases and J by 2 bases, with 7 bases of the junction left unmatched. The CDR3 loop spans 16 amino acids. Germline lookup yields CDR1 LGHDT and CDR2 YNNKEL (reference sequence). For the CDR3, the DNA is TGTGCCAGCAGCCACGCTGGGGGGGGAGCCTACAATGAGCAGTTCTTC. Translation: CASSHAGGGAYNEQFF.

The chain is built from TRBV7-2 and TRBJ2-7, with 7 positions matching TRBD2. Trimming took 1 base from V and 3 from J; bases not matched to a gene: 9. This CDR3 is 16 amino acids long. Germline V gene data show CDR1 as SGHTA and CDR2 as FQGNSA. The CDR3, as DNA: TGTGCCAGCAGCTTAGGGCTAGCGGAGGTCCACTACGAGCAGTACTTC. Its translation is CASSLGLAEVHYEQYF. Supplemented by reference TRBV7-2 and TRBJ2-7, the full variable domain reads GAGVSQSPSNKVTEKGKDVELRCDPISGHTALYWYRQSLGQGLEFLIYFQGNSAPDKSGLPSDRFSAERTGGSVSTLTIQRTQQEDSAVYLCASSLGLAEVHYEQYFGPGTRLTVT.

V gene TRBV19 combines with J gene TRBJ1-5, with 9 bases that match TRBD1. CDR1 LNHDA and CDR2 SQIVND come from the germline V gene (reference sequence). With 7 bases clipped from V and 5 bases from J, the junction kept 6 bases outside the gene matches. The length of the CDR3 is 14 residues. In nucleotides, the CDR3 is TGTGCCAGTACCGACAGGGGGGGGTATCAGCCCCAGCATTTT. Its protein is CASTDRGGYQPQHF.

The genes are TRBV5-8 and TRBJ1-4; D gene ambiguous. Trimming shortened V by 6 bases and J by 7 bases, and 25 bases separated the two germline ends. CDR1 and CDR2 (germline): SGHTS, YDEGEE. The CDR3 loop spans 17 amino acids. The CDR3 spells CASNRPKILLTGEKLFF. The CDR3 DNA reads TGTGCCAGCAATCGCCCCAAAATCCTCCTAACGGGTGAAAAACTGTTTTTT.

The chain is built from TRBV7-2 and TRBJ1-1; 10 bases are a match to TRBD1. Looked up from germline, CDR1 is SGHTA and CDR2 is FQGNSA. The CDR3 has 17 amino acids. V lost 4 bases and J lost 0; bases outside the gene matches: 8. The CDR3 DNA reads TGTGCCAGCAGCTACGCCGGGACAGGGGTATTGAACACTGAAGCTTTCTTT. It encodes CASSYAGTGVLNTEAFF.

The CDR3 loop is CASSPSEDTDTQYF. CDR3 DNA: TGTGCCAGCAGCCCCTCGGAGGACACAGATACGCAGTATTTT. The chain links TRBV3-1 (or the pseudogene TRBV3-2) to TRBJ2-3; D may be TRBD2 (5 bases). Trimming removed 4 bases from V and 2 bases from J, with 10 bases in between. Germline V gene sequence: CDR1 LGHDT, CDR2 YNNKEL (reference sequence). The CDR3 is made up of 14 amino acids.

The chain has TRBV6-5 and TRBJ1-1; TRBD1 is a possible D gene (5 bases). Per the germline V gene, CDR1 is MNHEY and CDR2 is SVGAGI. The CDR3 consists of 15 residues. The V end lost 0 bases, the J end lost 4 bases, and 12 bases lay between the germline ends. DNA of the CDR3: TGTGCCAGCAGTTACTCACGGGGGATTGGCACTGAAGCTTTCTTT. Translating it yields CASSYSRGIGTEAFF.

The gene calls are TRBV4-1 and TRBJ1-2; TRBD1 aligns across 7 bases. This CDR3 comprises 13 residues. Germline assignment: CDR1 MGHRA and CDR2 YSYEKL. V shed 4 bases, J shed 3 bases, and the junction held 2 bases outside the gene matches. In DNA form, the CDR3 reads TGCGCCAGCAGCCGCGACAGGGACTATGGCTACACCTTC. This sequence encodes CASSRDRDYGYTF.